This T cell receptor (beta chain) was found in a study of a mutant IDH1 vaccine in newly diagnosed glioma. About the study: Initiation of the vaccine course occurred 4-6 weeks after radiotherapy alone, or alongside temozolomide cycles.

Germline V gene data show CDR1 as ENHRY and CDR2 as SYGVKD. Trimming removed 2 bases from V and 3 bases from J, with 2 bases in between. This CDR3 contains 11 residues. As for time point: week 23, last vaccination. Each dose delivered 300 ug of mutant IDH1 20-mer peptide subcutaneously with imiquimod. The repertoire was sequenced with immunoSEQ multiplex PCR; TCRdb's copy has only in-frame clones and lacks some. The sample gives some 42,000 clones, around four fifths of which show up once; more than 4.5% is in the top ten. A remark on this clone: Its antigen is undetermined.

General study findings and limits: No link was apparently found between pseudoprogression and changes in top peripheral T cell clonotypes.

The rearrangement links TRBV10-3 to TRBJ2-7; D is undetermined. The starting material was PBMCs, obtained from a glioma patient whose treatment included an IDH1 peptide vaccine. The TCR was taken from a man aged 50 to 60 with glioma. The CDR3 loop is CAISEDYEQYF. The CDR3 region has the DNA TGTGCCATCAGTGAGGACTACGAGCAGTACTTC.